The 24 T cell receptor beta chains reported below all come from one sample, sequenced in a study of T cells after somatic rescue of genetic block. Clones were sequenced by immunoSEQ multiplex PCR, and TCRdb holds only the in-frame ones, with some missing. The repertoire holds 110,000 or so clones, with 75% to 95% as singletons. Material: peripheral blood mononuclear cells (PBMCs). The receptors shown here come from a woman aged 18 to 35.

The rearrangement joins TRBV7-8 to TRBJ2-1, with D possibly matching TRBD2 (6 bases). CDR3 length equals 16 residues. Trimming cost V 4 bases and J 0 bases, with 13 bases left between them. Germline CDR1 and CDR2: SGHVS and FQNEAQ. Written as DNA, the CDR3 is TGTGCCAGCAGCTCCCGGGACTCGAGCTCCTACAATGAGCAGTTCTTC. Protein: CASSSRDSSSYNEQFF.

In DNA form, the CDR3 reads TGTGCCAGCAGCCTAAGGGGTGAGGGTACAGATACGCAGTATTTT. Its protein is CASSLRGEGTDTQYF. The genes are TRBV5-4 and TRBJ2-3; D possibly uses TRBD1 or TRBD2 (5 bases each). Looked up from germline, CDR1 is SGHNT and CDR2 is YYREEE (reference sequence). The CDR3 is 15 amino acids. V was cut by 4 bases and J by 3 bases, with 15 bases left in between.

The chain combines TRBV5-4 with TRBJ1-2; D possibly corresponds to TRBD1 (5 bases). With 2 bases removed from V and 8 bases from J, the gap between germline ends came to 16 bases. CDR1 and CDR2 (germline): SGHNT, YYREEE (reference sequence). This CDR3 has 14 residues. The DNA for the CDR3 is TGTGCCAGCAGCTTTACAGCCCCACGGGGGGGCTACACCTTC. Its protein product is CASSFTAPRGGYTF.

The chain links TRBV6-5 to TRBJ1-2; no firm D call. V lost 6 bases, J lost 2 bases, and 16 bases lay in between. Germline-derived CDR1 and CDR2 are MNHEY and SVGAGI. The CDR3 consists of 15 residues. This CDR3 reads CASSSKGLPNYGYTF. In DNA, the CDR3 is TGTGCCAGCAGCTCAAAAGGCCTACCAAACTATGGCTACACCTTC.

The J gene is TRBJ1-2, the V gene TRBV2; D is possibly TRBD1 (5 bases). This CDR3 spans 13 amino acids. Germline assignment: CDR1 SNHLY and CDR2 FYNNEI. V gave up 1 base and J gave up 8 bases, with 11 bases separating them. The DNA for the CDR3 is TGTGCCAGCAGTGAAGGGACAATCCCCGGCTACACCTTC. Protein sequence: CASSEGTIPGYTF.

The chain employs TRBV6-6 and TRBJ2-1; a weak D match, TRBD1 (6 bases). V gave up 7 bases and J gave up 3 bases, with 13 bases separating them. The length of the CDR3 is 14 residues. Germline V gives CDR1 MNHNY, CDR2 SVGAGI (reference sequence). CDR3 DNA sequence: TGTGCCAGCACGAGACAGGAAAACTACAATGAGCAGTTCTTC. This gives the protein CASTRQENYNEQFF.

The chain carries TRBV11-3 and TRBJ2-7; D remains ambiguous. V lost 7 bases, J lost 9 bases, and 10 bases lay in between. The CDR3 runs to 10 residues. Germline V lookup: CDR1 SGHNT, CDR2 YENEEA. The CDR3: CASISPRQYF. The CDR3, as DNA: TGTGCCAGCATAAGTCCGCGGCAGTACTTC.

This chain joins TRBV19 and TRBJ2-2; 7 positions agree with TRBD2. The CDR3 is made up of 13 amino acids. The junction had 2 bases not matched to a gene; V was cut back by 6 bases and J by 4 bases. Germline assignment: CDR1 LNHDA and CDR2 SQIVND (reference sequence). CDR3 sequence: CASRGGATGELFF. The CDR3 DNA is TGTGCCAGTAGGGGAGGGGCCACCGGGGAGCTGTTTTTT.

The chain links TRBV2 to TRBJ1-1; D is unclear. The length of the CDR3 is 13 residues. V dropped 3 bases and J dropped 0 bases, with 5 bases sitting between them. The germline CDR1 and CDR2 sequences are SNHLY and FYNNEI. In DNA, the CDR3 is TGTGCCAGCAGTGAGGAAGTGAACACTGAAGCTTTCTTT. As protein: CASSEEVNTEAFF.

This clone occurred once. The chain links TRBV19 to TRBJ1-5; tentative D call: TRBD1 (5 bases). The length of the CDR3 is 16 residues. The germline gives CDR1 LNHDA, CDR2 SQIVND (reference sequence). Trimming took off 0 bases at V and 2 bases at J, with 11 bases between the two ends. Here the CDR3 DNA reads TGTGCCAGTAGTATAGACGAGGGGACGGGCAATCAGCCCCAGCATTTT. This translates into CASSIDEGTGNQPQHF.

This chain uses TRBV6-5 with TRBJ2-1; 10 bases are shared with TRBD2. The CDR3 has 14 residues. V lost 4 bases and J lost 7; bases outside the gene matches: 4. Germline V gene data show CDR1 as MNHEY and CDR2 as SVGAGI. The CDR3 is CASSWVSGGNEQFF. CDR3 nucleotides: TGTGCCAGCAGTTGGGTTAGCGGGGGGAATGAGCAGTTCTTC.

The chain is built from TRBV19 and TRBJ2-5; D is perhaps TRBD1 (6 bases). The CDR3 contains 13 residues. CDR1 is LNHDA and CDR2 is SQIVND in the germline V gene (reference sequence). Trimming left V 4 bases short and J 5 bases short, with 11 bases between. The CDR3 DNA sequence: TGTGCCAGTAGTAACCACAGGGAGGAGACCCAGTACTTC. Encoded protein: CASSNHREETQYF.

V and J are TRBV11-2 and TRBJ1-1; weak D call: TRBD1 (5 bases). The CDR3 length is 16 residues. Trimming took 5 bases from V and 4 from J, leaving 20 bases between them. Germline V gives CDR1 SGHAT, CDR2 FQNNGV. The CDR3 region has the DNA TGTGCCAGCAGCCGGGGGGTGGGTTGGACGGGCACTGAAGCTTTCTTT. This sequence encodes CASSRGVGWTGTEAFF.

The genes are TRBV6-5 and TRBJ1-2; D is perhaps TRBD1 (6 bases). The CDR3 spans 15 residues. V was clipped by 2 bases and J by 3 bases, with 13 bases between them. CDR1 is MNHEY, CDR2 SVGAGI, per germline. CDR3 nucleotide sequence: TGTGCCAGCAGTTACGGGCAGGGGATAGACTATGGCTACACCTTC. Translating it yields CASSYGQGIDYGYTF.

This chain connects TRBV30 to TRBJ2-7, with D perhaps TRBD1 or TRBD2 (5 bases each). V lost 1 base, J lost 6 bases, and 22 bases lay in between. This CDR3 contains 16 residues. Germline values: CDR1 GTSNPN, CDR2 SVGIG (reference sequence). CDR3 region: CAWSAPGPRPSREQYF. In DNA, the CDR3 is TGTGCCTGGAGTGCCCCGGGACCCCGGCCCTCTCGCGAGCAGTACTTC.

Details on this clone: The CDR3 does not end in the conserved phenylalanine or tryptophan, so this is likely a read error. No DNA is shown, since the ends of the CDR3 on it are uncertain; the CDR3 is the one TCRdb lists. The chain uses TRBV4-2 and TRBJ1-2; the table assigns TRBD1, which was not confirmed against the DNA. The germline V gene has CDR1 LGHNA and CDR2 YNFKEQ. The CDR3 is 16 amino acids long, termini counted. The CDR3 sequence is CASSQDHQVRTRHFVI.

This sequence joins TRBV7-9 and TRBJ2-5; TRBD1 matches 10 bases. J gave up 1 base and V 5 bases, and 7 bases lay outside the gene matches. CDR3 length: 16 amino acids. In germline, CDR1 is SEHNR, CDR2 FQNEAQ (reference sequence). Written as DNA, the CDR3 is TGTGCCAGCAGCCCGCGGAGGACAGGGGGCCAAGAGACCCAGTACTTC. As protein: CASSPRRTGGQETQYF.

The V gene is TRBV27, the J gene TRBJ2-7; 7 bases are shared with TRBD2. The ends lost 3 bases at V and 6 bases at J; junction bases unmatched: 8. The germline V gene has CDR1 MNHEY and CDR2 SMNVEV (reference sequence). The CDR3 is made up of 14 amino acids. The CDR3 loop reads CASSLTGPGGEQYF. The CDR3 DNA reads as TGTGCCAGCAGTTTGACCGGGCCGGGGGGCGAGCAGTACTTC.

J is TRBJ1-3 and V is TRBV6-5, with a possible D match to TRBD1 (5 bases). The CDR3 consists of 15 residues. The V end was cut by 4 bases, the J end by 6 bases, with 16 bases between. The germline V gene has CDR1 MNHEY and CDR2 SVGAGI. In DNA form, the CDR3 reads TGTGCCAGCAGTTTGCTACAGGAGGCCCCAAACACCATATATTTT. This translates into CASSLLQEAPNTIYF.

This sequence joins TRBV2 and TRBJ2-3, with 7 bases identical to TRBD1. V lost 4 bases and J lost 4; bases outside the gene matches: 8. Germline loops: CDR1 SNHLY, CDR2 FYNNEI. This CDR3 has 15 residues. The CDR3 DNA reads as TGTGCCAGCAGTGTTCTAGACAGGGTGGCAGATACGCAGTATTTT. It specifies CASSVLDRVADTQYF.

The rearrangement uses TRBV6-1 and TRBJ1-2; maybe TRBD1 (5 bases). The CDR3 is made up of 13 amino acids. Trimming took 6 bases from V and 7 from J, leaving 15 bases between them. CDR1 and CDR2 (germline): MNHNS, SASEGT. The CDR3: CASRELGGFGYTF. The CDR3 region has the DNA TGTGCCAGCAGAGAGTTGGGGGGATTTGGCTACACCTTC.

The chain links TRBV19 to TRBJ2-5, with D tentatively TRBD2 (6 bases). Germline CDR1 and CDR2: LNHDA and SQIVND (reference sequence). V lost 2 bases to trimming and J lost 4 bases, with 11 bases between them. CDR3 length: 14 residues. DNA of the CDR3: TGTGCCAGTAGTATAATTGCGGGATCAGAGACCCAGTACTTC. Protein sequence: CASSIIAGSETQYF. The full variable domain, rest sourced from reference TRBV19 and TRBJ2-5, is DGGITQSPKYLFRKEGQNVTLSCEQNLNHDAMYWYRQDPGQGLRLIYYSQIVNDFQKGDIAEGYSVSREKKESFPLTVTSAQKNPTAFYLCASSIIAGSETQYFGPGTRLLVL.

The V call is TRBV9, the J call TRBJ1-4; D unclear. V was pared by 0 bases and J by 8 bases, with 17 bases between. This CDR3 has 16 residues. Germline V gene data show CDR1 as SGDLS and CDR2 as YYNGEE. CDR3 DNA sequence: TGTGCCAGCAGCGTAGGGAGGACCCCCGGAGGGGAAAAACTGTTTTTT. Translation: CASSVGRTPGGEKLFF.

CDR3 region: CASSQSGQGSMNTEAFF. The CDR3 nucleotides read TGCGCCAGCAGTCAATCCGGGCAGGGATCTATGAACACTGAAGCTTTCTTT. This chain uses TRBV23-1 with TRBJ1-1; D is perhaps TRBD1 (5 bases). TRBV23-1 is an ORF; its function is uncertain. Trimming removed 0 bases at V and 0 bases at J, with 14 bases between. The CDR3 extends over 17 amino acids.